The 7 T cell receptor beta chains below all came from one sample that was sequenced in a study of chemoradiotherapy in HPV16-positive cancers. The repertoire was sequenced with immunoSEQ multiplex PCR; TCRdb's copy has only in-frame clones and lacks some. The sample has approximately 7,000 clones, roughly 80% seen once. This specimen consisted of tumor tissue, obtained from a patient who underwent chemoradiotherapy. These receptors were taken from a human donor with HPV-associated anogenital cancer.

The chain is built from TRBV19 and TRBJ2-1; 16 bases align to TRBD2. Germline trimming cut 0 bases from V and 7 bases from J; bases unmatched to any gene: 3. Germline V gene sequence: CDR1 LNHDA, CDR2 SQIVND (reference sequence). The CDR3 extends over 17 amino acids. CDR3 amino acids: CASSIEGTSGRANEQFF. The CDR3 DNA reads TGTGCCAGTAGTATAGAAGGGACTAGCGGGAGGGCGAATGAGCAGTTCTTC.

The chain recombines TRBV15 with TRBJ2-3, with 9 bases aligning to TRBD2. The V gene's germline CDR1 is LNHNV and CDR2 YYDKDF (reference sequence). Trimming at V came to 8 bases and at J to 8 bases, leaving 2 bases not matched to a gene. This CDR3 has 11 residues. CDR3 residues: CATSSGITQYF. The CDR3 bases are TGTGCCACCTCTAGCGGGATTACGCAGTATTTT.

The chain employs TRBV7-6 and TRBJ1-4; the D is unclear. Deletions cut 5 bases from V and 1 base from J, with 8 bases between. Germline V gene sequence: CDR1 SGHVS, CDR2 FNYEAQ. The CDR3 is 14 residues long. This CDR3 reads CASSLQITNEKLFF. The CDR3 coding sequence is TGTGCCAGCAGCCTACAGATAACTAATGAAAAACTGTTTTTT.

The chain employs TRBV11-2 and TRBJ1-1; 8 bases line up with TRBD1. The CDR3 sequence is 19 residues long. Germline V CDR1 and CDR2: SGHAT, FQNNGV. The V and J ends lost 4 bases and 4 bases, in that order; junction bases with no gene match: 20. In DNA, the CDR3 is TGTGCCAGCAGCTCAAAGGAGCTGGGACAGGTAGGGTTGGGCACTGAAGCTTTCTTT. This translates into CASSSKELGQVGLGTEAFF.

The sample holds a few counts of this clone. This chain's CDR3 is CASSEFYEQYF. Written as DNA, the CDR3 is TGTGCCAGCAGTGAATTCTACGAGCAGTACTTC. V and J are TRBV6-6 and TRBJ2-7; D call uncertain. V was pared by 5 bases and J by 3 bases, with 5 bases between. The CDR3 loop spans 11 amino acids. Germline V gene sequence: CDR1 MNHNY, CDR2 SVGAGI (reference sequence).

The rearrangement links TRBV28 to TRBJ1-1; a weak D match, TRBD1 (6 bases). This CDR3 contains 16 residues. V lost 7 bases and J 1 base, leaving 19 bases between the germline ends. Germline CDR1 reads MDHEN; CDR2 reads SYDVKM. The CDR3 DNA reads as TGTGCCAGCATCCCCCCTCCAGGGGTGGAGAACACTGAAGCTTTCTTT. This gives the protein CASIPPPGVENTEAFF.

The rearrangement links TRBV6-5 to TRBJ2-5, with 9 nucleotides matching TRBD1. The J call is in doubt because the DNA end fits TRBJ2-7 better. The CDR3 loop spans 15 amino acids. From germline, CDR1 is MNHEY and CDR2 SVGAGI. The DNA of the CDR3 is TGTGCCAGCAGGCGGGGGACAGGGAGCTCCTACGAGCAGTACTTC. As protein: CASRRGTGSSYEQYF.